This entry concerns a single T cell receptor (beta chain). Its target is not known. The record originates from a study of early T cells in non-severe SARS-CoV-2 infection. Overall study: Unsorted whole blood bulk RNA was sequenced, with unpaired chains.

Study-wide points: Matching results from VDJdb favored anti-spike CD8 responses, leaving private and CD4 specificities undetected.

CDR3 size: 15 residues. Trimming at V came to 3 bases and at J to 9 bases, leaving 11 bases not matched to a gene. From germline, CDR1 is DFQATT and CDR2 SNEGSKA (reference sequence). Researchers attached unique molecular identifiers to individual cDNA molecules. TCRdb itself ran the 5' RACE reads through MiXCR, one entry per CDR3 protein. The sample yields more than 65,000 distinct CDR3 sequences, 12% seen once. Sequencing was performed on whole blood. The chain links TRBV20-1 to TRBJ2-4, with 10 positions matching TRBD2. The receptor's source is an adult who was a healthcare worker with PCR-confirmed SARS-CoV-2 infection or an uninfected control (not recorded which). The CDR3 spells CSARKTSGRGPIQYF. The CDR3 region has the DNA TGCAGTGCTAGGAAGACTAGCGGGCGGGGGCCCATTCAGTACTTC.